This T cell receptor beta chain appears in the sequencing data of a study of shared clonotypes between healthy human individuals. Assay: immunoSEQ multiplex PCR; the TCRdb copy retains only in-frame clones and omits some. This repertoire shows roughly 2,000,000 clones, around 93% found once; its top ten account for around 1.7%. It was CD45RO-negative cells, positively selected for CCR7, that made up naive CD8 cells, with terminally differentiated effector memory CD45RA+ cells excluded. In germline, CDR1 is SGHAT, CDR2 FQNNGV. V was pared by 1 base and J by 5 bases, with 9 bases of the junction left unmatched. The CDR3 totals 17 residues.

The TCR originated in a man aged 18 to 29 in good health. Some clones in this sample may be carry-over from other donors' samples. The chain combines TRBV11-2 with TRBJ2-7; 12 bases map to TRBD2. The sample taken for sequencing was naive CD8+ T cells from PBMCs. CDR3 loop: CASSLGKTSGRSDEQYF. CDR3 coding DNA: TGTGCCAGCAGCTTAGGCAAGACTAGCGGGAGATCGGACGAGCAGTACTTC. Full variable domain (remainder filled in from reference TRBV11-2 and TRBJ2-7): EAGVAQSPRYKIIEKRQSVAFWCNPISGHATLYWYQQILGQGPKLLIQFQNNGVVDDSQLPKDRFSAERLKGVDSTLKIQPAKLEDSAVYLCASSLGKTSGRSDEQYFGPGTRLTVT.